This entry lists 22 T cell receptor beta chains sequenced from one sample in a study of T cells after yellow fever vaccination (dated by TCRdb to the late 2010s). The library was produced with 5' RACE. TCRdb records Illumina HiSeq 2500 as the sequencer. The public sequencing data were trimmed at Q25 with fastp and processed into clonotypes with MiXCR by TCRdb, which kept only in-frame beta chains. Rows with one shared CDR3 protein collapse into an entry with the most common genes and DNA. The sample includes about 150,000 distinct CDR3 sequences, with about 6% observed a single time. Just under 3% of the sample goes to the ten largest clones. Interpreted using the paper, the treatment or condition label stands for: live attenuated yellow fever vaccine strain. The material was CD4+ T cells sorted from PBMCs, obtained on the day of the first yellow fever vaccination. The source is a man aged 18 to 30 who received the YFV17D yellow fever vaccine.

In this sample, this clonotype turned up a few times. The chain carries TRBV27 and TRBJ2-6; D gene ambiguous. The V end was cut by 5 bases, the J end by 0 bases, with 8 bases between. In germline, CDR1 is MNHEY, CDR2 SMNVEV (reference sequence). CDR3 size: 15 residues. Written as DNA, the CDR3 is TGTGCCAGCAGTACCCAGGCCTCTGGGGCCAACGTCCTGACTTTC. Protein product: CASSTQASGANVLTF.

A few counts support this clonotype. The J gene is TRBJ1-1, the V gene TRBV5-1, with D perhaps matching TRBD1 (6 bases). Trimming took off 2 bases at V and 4 bases at J, with 15 bases between the two ends. The CDR3 extends over 15 amino acids. Germline CDR1 SGHRS, CDR2 YFSETQ. The CDR3 DNA follows: TGCGCCAGCAGCTTATCCGGGACACCCCTCACTGAAGCTTTCTTT. Translated: CASSLSGTPLTEAFF.

This clonotype was counted ten times or more. The chain combines TRBV5-1 with TRBJ2-7; tentatively, D is TRBD1 or TRBD2 (5 bases each). Per the germline V gene, CDR1 is SGHRS and CDR2 is YFSETQ. The V end lost 1 base, the J end lost 5 bases, and 19 bases lay between the germline ends. This CDR3 is 16 amino acids long. The CDR3 region has the DNA TGCGCCAGCAGCTTGTCCCCACCAGGGAGTCTCCACGAGCAGTACTTC. Translation: CASSLSPPGSLHEQYF.

This chain connects TRBV28 to TRBJ1-6; D unresolved. V shed 4 bases and J shed 8 bases, with 12 bases lying between them. Per the germline V gene, CDR1 is MDHEN and CDR2 is SYDVKM. The CDR3 runs to 14 residues. CDR3 sequence reads: CASSSPGIYSPLHF. CDR3 DNA sequence: TGTGCCAGCAGTTCCCCGGGGATATATTCACCCCTCCACTTT.

Concerning this clonotype itself: Just one base apart from a much larger clone, this may be a read error. V is TRBV10-2 and J is TRBJ2-5; D may be TRBD1 or TRBD2 (5 bases each). The CDR3 length is 12 residues. Germline V gene lookup returns CDR1 WSHSY and CDR2 SAAADI. The CDR3 reads CASSQVSGTRYF. As DNA, the CDR3 is TGCGCCAGCAGCCAGGTTTCGGGGACCCGGTACTTC.

The CDR3 nucleotides are TGTGCCAGCTCAATCGGGGCAAACACTGAAGCTTTCTTT. This gives the protein CASSIGANTEAFF. This sequence joins TRBV18 and TRBJ1-1; TRBD1 is a possible D gene (5 bases). Trimming cost V 5 bases and J 2 bases, with 9 bases left between them. The CDR3 sequence is 13 residues long. Germline CDR1 reads KGHSH; CDR2 reads LQKENI.

The rearrangement joins TRBV7-3 to TRBJ2-1; D is ambiguous. This CDR3 contains 13 residues. Per the germline V gene, CDR1 is SGHTA and CDR2 is FQGTGA. V dropped 5 bases and J dropped 8 bases, with 13 bases sitting between them. This CDR3 is CASSGPSKHEQFF. CDR3 sequence (DNA): TGTGCCAGCAGCGGACCTAGTAAACATGAGCAGTTCTTC.

Here the CDR3 reads CASSEGVTARTLTDTQYF. CDR3 nucleotide sequence: TGTGCCAGCAGTGAAGGGGTCACAGCTCGAACTCTCACAGATACGCAGTATTTT. The V gene is TRBV6-1, the J gene TRBJ2-3; D is ambiguous. Germline V gives CDR1 MNHNS, CDR2 SASEGT. Deletions cut 1 base from V and 2 bases from J, with 19 bases between. This CDR3 has 18 residues.

At least ten counts were recorded for this clonotype. V usage is TRBV5-6 and J usage is TRBJ2-1; weak D call: TRBD1 (5 bases). The CDR3 totals 16 residues. The germline V gene has CDR1 SGHDT and CDR2 YYEEEE. The V end was cut by 3 bases, the J end by 0 bases, with 13 bases between. CDR3 loop: CASSSRQTGSYNEQFF. The CDR3 region has the DNA TGTGCCAGCAGCTCGCGACAGACGGGCTCCTACAATGAGCAGTTCTTC.

This clonotype was picked up many times. V gene TRBV5-4 combines with J gene TRBJ2-4; 9 bases line up with TRBD2. The trim removed 0 bases at V and 0 bases at J, leaving 10 bases unmatched. Per the germline V gene, CDR1 is SGHNT and CDR2 is YYREEE (reference sequence). There are 19 residues in the CDR3. The CDR3 coding sequence is TGTGCCAGCAGCTTGGTTTCGCTGCGGGAGGGCCTAGCCAAAAACATTCAGTACTTC. Amino acids: CASSLVSLREGLAKNIQYF. Together with reference TRBV5-4 and TRBJ2-4, the CDR3 gives the full variable domain: ETGVTQSPTHLIKTRGQQVTLRCSSQSGHNTVSWYQQALGQGPQFIFQYYREEENGRGNFPPRFSGLQFPNYSSELNVNALELDDSALYLCASSLVSLREGLAKNIQYFGAGTRLSVL.

Many counts were recorded for this clonotype. The chain combines TRBV7-2 with TRBJ1-1; D gene unclear. The CDR3 loop spans 13 amino acids. Germline assignment: CDR1 SGHTA and CDR2 FQGNSA. Trimming shortened V by 4 bases and J by 3 bases, and 9 bases separated the two germline ends. The CDR3 DNA is TGTGCCAGCAGCTGGTCCCTAGACACTGAAGCTTTCTTT. This encodes CASSWSLDTEAFF.

At least ten counts were recorded for this clonotype. This chain joins TRBV6-6 and TRBJ2-1, with D possibly being TRBD1 (7 bases). CDR1 is MNHNY, CDR2 SVGAGI, per germline (reference sequence). CDR3 length: 14 residues. Trimming removed 1 base from V and 7 bases from J, with 11 bases in between. CDR3 sequence reads: CASSYLTGTNEQFF. CDR3 nucleotide sequence: TGTGCCAGCAGTTACTTGACAGGGACTAATGAGCAGTTCTTC.

The chain employs TRBV4-2 and TRBJ2-3; 11 nucleotides align to TRBD2. The junction had 7 bases not matched to a gene; V was cut back by 3 bases and J by 5 bases. The CDR3 loop spans 16 amino acids. CDR1 and CDR2 (germline): LGHNA, YNFKEQ. The CDR3 reads CASSHTSGGFRDTQYF. CDR3 DNA sequence: TGTGCCAGCAGCCACACTAGCGGGGGATTCAGAGATACGCAGTATTTT.

The chain combines TRBV20-1 with TRBJ2-3; 16 bases agree with TRBD2. Germline V CDR1 and CDR2: DFQATT, SNEGSKA (reference sequence). The V segment lost 2 bases and the J segment 7 bases; nucleotides outside the gene matches: 9. This CDR3 contains 17 residues. CDR3 protein: CSARSGTSGGVLNTQYF. The CDR3 DNA reads as TGCAGTGCTAGATCCGGGACTAGCGGGGGGGTATTGAATACGCAGTATTTT.

In this sample, this clonotype turned up many times. V is TRBV6-5 and J is TRBJ2-7, with TRBD1 matching over 7 bases. The ends lost 0 bases at V and 2 bases at J; junction bases unmatched: 7. The CDR3 is 16 amino acids. Germline assignment: CDR1 MNHEY and CDR2 SVGAGI. This CDR3 reads CASSYSLGGQTYEQYF. The DNA of the CDR3 is TGTGCCAGCAGTTACTCTCTTGGGGGACAGACCTACGAGCAGTACTTC.

This clonotype was seen many times. The chain links TRBV7-9 to TRBJ2-2, with D possibly being TRBD2 (5 bases). Looked up from germline, CDR1 is SEHNR and CDR2 is FQNEAQ (reference sequence). The CDR3 has 15 amino acids. The V end lost 5 bases, the J end lost 1 base, and 11 bases lay between the germline ends. This CDR3 is CASSPLGGNTGELFF. In DNA form, the CDR3 reads TGTGCCAGCAGCCCACTAGGCGGGAACACCGGGGAGCTGTTTTTT.

V is TRBV5-5 and J is TRBJ1-5; D not certain. There are 13 residues in the CDR3. Trimming took off 1 base at V and 8 bases at J, with 10 bases between the two ends. Germline V gene data show CDR1 as SGHKS and CDR2 as YYEKEE (reference sequence). This CDR3 is CASSLNPREPQHF. The CDR3 DNA reads TGTGCCAGCAGCTTGAATCCGAGAGAGCCCCAGCATTTT.

Ten or more counts support this clonotype. The J gene is TRBJ2-3, the V gene TRBV6-2 or TRBV6-3; TRBD2 aligns across 8 bases. Germline-derived CDR1 and CDR2 are MNHEY and SVGEGT. This CDR3 contains 15 residues. J lost 5 bases, V lost 6 bases, and 10 bases had no gene match. This CDR3 reads CASSPLAGWVDTQYF. The CDR3 coding sequence is TGTGCCAGCAGCCCCTTAGCGGGGTGGGTAGATACGCAGTATTTT.

This clonotype was recorded many times. The J gene is TRBJ1-6, the V gene TRBV5-1; unclear D gene. V dropped 2 bases and J dropped 5 bases, with 11 bases sitting between them. The germline gives CDR1 SGHRS, CDR2 YFSETQ. CDR3 size: 15 residues. Here the CDR3 DNA reads TGCGCCAGCAGCTTTGGAGGGCGAGATAATTCACCCCTCCACTTT. This gives the protein CASSFGGRDNSPLHF.

This clonotype showed up many times. The V and J genes are TRBV7-2 and TRBJ1-6; D is uncertain. Germline V gene lookup returns CDR1 SGHTA and CDR2 FQGNSA. Trimming left V 4 bases short and J 13 bases short, with 11 bases between. The CDR3 runs to 12 residues. The CDR3 region has the DNA TGTGCCAGCAGCTCCCGCTATACTCCCCTCCACTTT. It yields the protein CASSSRYTPLHF.

This clonotype has a handful of counts. V and J are TRBV19 and TRBJ2-1; 11 nucleotides align to TRBD2. Germline V gene data show CDR1 as LNHDA and CDR2 as SQIVND (reference sequence). Losses at the gene ends were 5 bases for V and 0 bases for J; bases not matched to a gene: 6. The CDR3 loop spans 17 amino acids. CDR3 loop: CASSPLAGVSSYNEQFF. The CDR3 DNA reads TGTGCCAGTAGTCCACTAGCGGGGGTTAGCTCCTACAATGAGCAGTTCTTC.

The chain is built from TRBV7-2 and TRBJ1-1; no firm D call. The CDR3 spans 12 residues. Trimming removed 6 bases from V and 2 bases from J, with 7 bases in between. CDR1 SGHTA and CDR2 FQGNSA come from the germline V gene. As DNA, the CDR3 is TGTGCCAGCAGTATTACCAACACTGAAGCTTTCTTT. It codes for CASSITNTEAFF.